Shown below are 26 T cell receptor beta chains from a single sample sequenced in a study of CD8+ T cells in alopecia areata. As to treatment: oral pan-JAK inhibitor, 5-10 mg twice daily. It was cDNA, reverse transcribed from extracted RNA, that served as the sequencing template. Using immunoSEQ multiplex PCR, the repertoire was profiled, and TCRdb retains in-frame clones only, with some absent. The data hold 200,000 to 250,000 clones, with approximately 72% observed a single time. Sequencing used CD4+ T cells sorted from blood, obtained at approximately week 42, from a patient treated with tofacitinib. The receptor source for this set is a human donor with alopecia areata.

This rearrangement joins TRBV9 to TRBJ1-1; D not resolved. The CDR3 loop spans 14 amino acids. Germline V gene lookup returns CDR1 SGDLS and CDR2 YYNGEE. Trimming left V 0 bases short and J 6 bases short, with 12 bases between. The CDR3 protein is CASSVGEGLAEAFF. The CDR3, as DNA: TGTGCCAGCAGCGTAGGAGAAGGCCTTGCTGAAGCTTTCTTT.

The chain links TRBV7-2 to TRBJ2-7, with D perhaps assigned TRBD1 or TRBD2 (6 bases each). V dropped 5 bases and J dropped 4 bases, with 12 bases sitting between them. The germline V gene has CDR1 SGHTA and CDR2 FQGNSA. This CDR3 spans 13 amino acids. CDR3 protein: CASSKEGGYEQYF. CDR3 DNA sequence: TGTGCCAGCAGCAAAGAAGGGGGGTACGAGCAGTACTTC.

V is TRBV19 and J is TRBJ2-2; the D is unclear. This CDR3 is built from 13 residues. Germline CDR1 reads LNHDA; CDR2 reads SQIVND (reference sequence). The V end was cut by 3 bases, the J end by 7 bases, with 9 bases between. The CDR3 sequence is CASSIELGGELFF. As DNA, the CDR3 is TGTGCCAGTAGTATCGAATTAGGCGGGGAGCTGTTTTTT.

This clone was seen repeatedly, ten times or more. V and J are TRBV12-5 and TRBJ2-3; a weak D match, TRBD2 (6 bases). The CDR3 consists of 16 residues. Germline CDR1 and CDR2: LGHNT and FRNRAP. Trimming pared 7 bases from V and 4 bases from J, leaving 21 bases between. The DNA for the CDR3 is TGTGCTAGTGCCATGGGACTCCTCGGCTGGGCAGATACGCAGTATTTT. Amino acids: CASAMGLLGWADTQYF.

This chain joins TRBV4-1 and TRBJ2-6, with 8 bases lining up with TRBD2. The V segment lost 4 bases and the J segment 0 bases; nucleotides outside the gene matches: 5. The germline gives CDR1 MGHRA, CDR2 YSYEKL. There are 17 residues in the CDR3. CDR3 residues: CASSPSGGRSGANVLTF. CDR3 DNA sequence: TGCGCCAGCAGCCCCAGCGGGGGCCGCTCTGGGGCCAACGTCCTGACTTTC.

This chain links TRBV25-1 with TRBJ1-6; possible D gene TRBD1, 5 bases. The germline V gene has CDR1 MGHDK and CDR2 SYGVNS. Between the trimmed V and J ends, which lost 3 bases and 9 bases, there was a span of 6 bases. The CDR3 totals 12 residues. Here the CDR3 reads CASSDRVSPLHF. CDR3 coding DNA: TGTGCCAGCAGTGACAGGGTTTCACCCCTCCACTTT.

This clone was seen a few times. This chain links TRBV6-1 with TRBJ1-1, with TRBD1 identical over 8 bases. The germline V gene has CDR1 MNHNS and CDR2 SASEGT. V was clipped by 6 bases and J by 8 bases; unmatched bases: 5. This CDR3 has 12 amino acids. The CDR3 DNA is TGTGCCAGCAGACTCGGACAGGGCGAAGCTTTCTTT. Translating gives CASRLGQGEAFF.

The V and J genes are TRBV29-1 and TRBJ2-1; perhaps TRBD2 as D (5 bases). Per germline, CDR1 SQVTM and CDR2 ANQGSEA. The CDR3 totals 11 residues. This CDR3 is CSAVQYNEQFF. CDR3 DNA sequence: TGCTCAGCGGTCCAATACAATGAGCAGTTCTTC.

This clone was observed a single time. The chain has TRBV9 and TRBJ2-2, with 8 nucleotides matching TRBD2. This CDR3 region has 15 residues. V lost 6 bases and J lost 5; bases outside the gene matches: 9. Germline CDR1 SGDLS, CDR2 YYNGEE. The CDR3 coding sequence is TGTGCCAGCACCCGCGGGGGGACGTTGACCGGGGAGCTGTTTTTT. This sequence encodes CASTRGGTLTGELFF. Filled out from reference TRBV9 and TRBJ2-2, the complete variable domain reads DSGVTQTPKHLITATGQRVTLRCSPRSGDLSVYWYQQSLDQGLQFLIQYYNGEERAKGNILERFSAQQFPDLHSELNLSSLELGDSALYFCASTRGGTLTGELFFGEGSRLTVL.

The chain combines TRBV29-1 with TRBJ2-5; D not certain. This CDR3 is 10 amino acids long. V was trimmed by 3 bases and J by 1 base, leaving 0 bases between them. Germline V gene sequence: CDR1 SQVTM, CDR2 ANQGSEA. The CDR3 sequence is CSVDQETQYF. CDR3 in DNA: TGCAGCGTTGACCAAGAGACCCAGTACTTC.

The DNA of the CDR3 is TGCAGCGTTGCCCTCCTGGCAGGCCAGGCTGGAAACACCATATATTTT. It encodes CSVALLAGQAGNTIYF. The genes are TRBV29-1 and TRBJ1-3; D unclear. Trimming took 4 bases from V and 2 from J, leaving 18 bases between them. The CDR3 loop spans 16 amino acids. CDR1 and CDR2 from the germline V gene are SQVTM and ANQGSEA. The whole variable domain, filled in from reference TRBV29-1 and TRBJ1-3, reads SAVISQKPSRDICQRGTSLTIQCQVDSQVTMMFWYRQQPGQSLTLIATANQGSEATYESGFVIDKFPISRPNLTFSTLTVSNMSPEDSSIYLCSVALLAGQAGNTIYFGEGSWLTVV.

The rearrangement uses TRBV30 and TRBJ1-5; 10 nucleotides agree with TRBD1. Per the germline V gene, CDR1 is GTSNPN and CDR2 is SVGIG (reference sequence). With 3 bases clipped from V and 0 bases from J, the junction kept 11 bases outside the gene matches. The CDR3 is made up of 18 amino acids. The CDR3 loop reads CAWSPGTGAFYSNQPQHF. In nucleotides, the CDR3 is TGTGCCTGGAGCCCCGGGACAGGGGCCTTCTATAGCAATCAGCCCCAGCATTTT.

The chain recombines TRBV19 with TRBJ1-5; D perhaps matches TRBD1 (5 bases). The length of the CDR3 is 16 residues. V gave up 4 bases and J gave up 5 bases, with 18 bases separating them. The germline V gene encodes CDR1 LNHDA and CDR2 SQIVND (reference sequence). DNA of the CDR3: TGTGCCAGTAGTAAGGCGGATACAGGCCCCCATCAGCCCCAGCATTTT. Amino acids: CASSKADTGPHQPQHF. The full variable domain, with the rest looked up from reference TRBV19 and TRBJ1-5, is DGGITQSPKYLFRKEGQNVTLSCEQNLNHDAMYWYRQDPGQGLRLIYYSQIVNDFQKGDIAEGYSVSREKKESFPLTVTSAQKNPTAFYLCASSKADTGPHQPQHFGDGTRLSIL.

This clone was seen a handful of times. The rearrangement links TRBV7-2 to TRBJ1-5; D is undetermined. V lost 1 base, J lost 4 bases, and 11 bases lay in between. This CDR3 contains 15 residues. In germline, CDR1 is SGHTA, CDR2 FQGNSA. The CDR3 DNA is TGTGCCAGCAGCTTAGATCCAGGCAGAAATCAGCCCCAGCATTTT. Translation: CASSLDPGRNQPQHF.

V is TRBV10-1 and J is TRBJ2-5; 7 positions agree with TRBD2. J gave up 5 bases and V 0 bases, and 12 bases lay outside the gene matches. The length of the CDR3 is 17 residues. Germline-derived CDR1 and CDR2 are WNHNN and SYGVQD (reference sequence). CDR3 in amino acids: CASSESRGAGKGETQYF. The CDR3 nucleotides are TGCGCCAGCAGTGAGTCGCGCGGAGCGGGGAAGGGGGAGACCCAGTACTTC.

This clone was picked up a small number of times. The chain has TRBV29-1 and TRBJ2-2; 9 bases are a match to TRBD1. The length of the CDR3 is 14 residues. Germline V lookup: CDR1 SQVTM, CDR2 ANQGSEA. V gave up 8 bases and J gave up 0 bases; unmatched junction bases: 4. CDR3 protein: CSTTGGSNTGELFF. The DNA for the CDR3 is TGCAGCACGACAGGGGGATCGAACACCGGGGAGCTGTTTTTT.

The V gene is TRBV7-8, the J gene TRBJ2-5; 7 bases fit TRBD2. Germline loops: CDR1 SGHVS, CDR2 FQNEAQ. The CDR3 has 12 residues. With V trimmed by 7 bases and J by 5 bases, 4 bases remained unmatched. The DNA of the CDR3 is TGTGCCAGCACCCAGGGAGGGGAGACCCAGTACTTC. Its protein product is CASTQGGETQYF.

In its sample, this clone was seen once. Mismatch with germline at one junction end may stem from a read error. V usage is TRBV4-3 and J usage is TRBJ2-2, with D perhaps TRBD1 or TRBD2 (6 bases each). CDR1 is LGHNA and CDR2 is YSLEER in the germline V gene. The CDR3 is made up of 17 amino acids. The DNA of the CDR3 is TGCGCCAGCAGCCAAGAAGGGGGGTACCTGAACGCCGGGGAGCTGTTTTTT. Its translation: CASSQEGGYLNAGELFF.

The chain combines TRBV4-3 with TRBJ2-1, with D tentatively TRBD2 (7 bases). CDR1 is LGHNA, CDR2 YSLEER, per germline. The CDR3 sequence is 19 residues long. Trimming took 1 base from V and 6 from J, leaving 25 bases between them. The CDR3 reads CASSQVLGGGGTIGNEQFF. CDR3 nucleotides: TGCGCCAGCAGCCAAGTTCTCGGGGGCGGGGGAACAATAGGCAATGAGCAGTTCTTC.

The DNA of the CDR3 is TGCGCCAGCAGCCAGGGTCCTGAAGCTTTCTTT. Its protein is CASSQGPEAFF. V is TRBV4-1 and J is TRBJ1-1; no firm D call. CDR3 size: 11 residues. Trimming stripped 3 bases from V and 6 bases from J, with 5 bases between. In germline, CDR1 is MGHRA, CDR2 YSYEKL.

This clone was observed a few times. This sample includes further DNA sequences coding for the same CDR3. The CDR3 DNA sequence: TGTGCTAGTGGTTTGGTCACTGAAGCTTTCTTT. Protein: CASGLVTEAFF. The chain has TRBV12-5 and TRBJ1-1; D unresolved. CDR1 and CDR2 (germline): LGHNT, FRNRAP. The CDR3 is 11 amino acids. With 0 bases removed from V and 4 bases from J, the gap between germline ends came to 0 bases.

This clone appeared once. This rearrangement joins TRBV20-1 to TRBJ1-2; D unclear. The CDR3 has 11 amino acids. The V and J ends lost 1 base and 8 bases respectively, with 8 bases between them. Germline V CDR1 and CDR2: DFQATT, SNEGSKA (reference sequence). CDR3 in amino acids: CSARVLGGYTF. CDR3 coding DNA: TGCAGTGCTAGAGTTCTGGGGGGCTACACCTTC.

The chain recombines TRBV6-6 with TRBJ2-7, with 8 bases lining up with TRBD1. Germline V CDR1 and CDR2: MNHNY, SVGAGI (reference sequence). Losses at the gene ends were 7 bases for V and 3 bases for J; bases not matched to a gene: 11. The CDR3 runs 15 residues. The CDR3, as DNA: TGTGCCAGCACCCAGGGACAGGTTATACTCTACGAGCAGTACTTC. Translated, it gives CASTQGQVILYEQYF.

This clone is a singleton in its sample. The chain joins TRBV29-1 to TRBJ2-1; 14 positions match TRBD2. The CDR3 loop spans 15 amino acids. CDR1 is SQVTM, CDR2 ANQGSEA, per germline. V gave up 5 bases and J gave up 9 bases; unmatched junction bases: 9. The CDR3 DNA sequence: TGCAGCGTTCTCACCGGGACTAGCGGGGGAAGTGAGCAGTTCTTC. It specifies CSVLTGTSGGSEQFF.

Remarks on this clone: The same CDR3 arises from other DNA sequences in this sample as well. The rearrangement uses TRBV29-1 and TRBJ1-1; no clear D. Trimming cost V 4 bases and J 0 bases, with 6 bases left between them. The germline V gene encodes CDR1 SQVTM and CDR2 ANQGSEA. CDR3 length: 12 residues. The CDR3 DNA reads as TGCAGCGTTGCCAGAATGAACACTGAAGCTTTCTTT. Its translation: CSVARMNTEAFF.

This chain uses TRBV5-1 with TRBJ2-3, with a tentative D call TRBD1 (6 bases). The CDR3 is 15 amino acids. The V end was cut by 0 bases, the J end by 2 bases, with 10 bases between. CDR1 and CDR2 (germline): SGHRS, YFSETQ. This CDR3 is CASSLVGQPTDTQYF. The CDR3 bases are TGCGCCAGCAGCTTGGTAGGACAGCCCACAGATACGCAGTATTTT.